This TCR beta chain was obtained from a study of blood T cell repertoires in COVID-19. The overall study: Material from acute and convalescent COVID-19 was sourced from the United States, Italy and Spain. In each case, the material was cDNA or gDNA derived from T cells, B-cell-depleted T cells, or PBMCs.

Germline V gene data show CDR1 as LNHDA and CDR2 as SQIVND (reference sequence). This CDR3 has 13 residues. Germline trimming cut 6 bases from V and 1 base from J; bases unmatched to any gene: 2. Assay: immunoSEQ multiplex PCR; the TCRdb copy retains only in-frame clones and omits some. The table lists some 89,000 clones, about 87% of them singletons. Sample: peripheral blood. This chain joins TRBV19 and TRBJ1-1; 7 nucleotides agree with TRBD1. This receptor was taken from a human donor in a cohort sampled during active COVID-19. The CDR3 DNA follows: TGTGCCAGTAGGAGGACAGGGAACACTGAAGCTTTCTTT. This sequence encodes CASRRTGNTEAFF.